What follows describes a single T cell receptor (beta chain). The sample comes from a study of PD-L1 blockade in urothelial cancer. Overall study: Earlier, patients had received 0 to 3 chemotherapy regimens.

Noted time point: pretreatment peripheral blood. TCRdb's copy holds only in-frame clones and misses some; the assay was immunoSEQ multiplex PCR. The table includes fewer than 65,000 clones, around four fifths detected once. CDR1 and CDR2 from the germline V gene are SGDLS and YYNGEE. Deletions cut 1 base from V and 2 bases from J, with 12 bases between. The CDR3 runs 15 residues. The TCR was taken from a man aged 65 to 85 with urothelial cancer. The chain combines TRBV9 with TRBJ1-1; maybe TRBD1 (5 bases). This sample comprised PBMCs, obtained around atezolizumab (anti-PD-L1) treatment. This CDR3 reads CASSVSPTVNTEAFF. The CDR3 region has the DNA TGTGCCAGCAGCGTATCCCCGACAGTCAACACTGAAGCTTTCTTT.